The 14 T cell receptor beta chains below were found in one sample sequenced in a study of CD8 T cells in Susac syndrome. A quantity of about 0.5 to 1 ug RNA underwent reverse transcription using random hexamers. TCRdb processed the immunoSEQ multiplex PCR reads anew with MiXCR; each CDR3 protein has one entry. The sample contains about 200,000 distinct CDR3 sequences, 90% to 95% of which appear only once. What was sequenced was CD4+ T cells from PBMCs. These receptors all come from a human donor in good health.

This rearrangement joins TRBV20-1 to TRBJ1-2; no definite D call. The CDR3 runs to 12 residues. CDR1 and CDR2 (germline): DFQATT, SNEGSKA (reference sequence). Deletions cut 1 base from V and 5 bases from J, with 8 bases between. The CDR3 coding sequence is TGCAGTGCTAGAGCCCCCCTATATGGCTACACCTTC. Its protein is CSARAPLYGYTF.

V and J are TRBV12-3 or TRBV12-4 and TRBJ2-3; the match to TRBD2 covers 7 bases. The V and J ends lost 3 bases and 0 bases, in that order; junction bases with no gene match: 6. The CDR3 spans 16 residues. CDR3 region: CASSLDIGGSTDTQYF. Here the CDR3 DNA reads TGTGCCAGCAGTTTGGACATCGGGGGGAGCACAGATACGCAGTATTTT.

This clonotype was seen a handful of times. The chain recombines TRBV19 with TRBJ2-2, with D perhaps matching TRBD2 (5 bases). Germline CDR1 and CDR2: LNHDA and SQIVND (reference sequence). The CDR3 consists of 14 residues. Trimming shortened V by 4 bases and J by 3 bases, and 9 bases separated the two germline ends. CDR3 sequence reads: CASSTTRDTGELFF. CDR3 DNA: TGTGCCAGTAGTACAACTAGGGACACCGGGGAGCTGTTTTTT.

The chain has TRBV27 and TRBJ1-5, with D maybe TRBD1 (6 bases). The CDR3 is 16 amino acids. Germline loops: CDR1 MNHEY, CDR2 SMNVEV (reference sequence). Trimming took 6 bases from V and 1 from J, leaving 16 bases between them. The DNA of the CDR3 is TGTGCCAGCAGCCGTGGCTTTGACAGGAGCAATCAGCCCCAGCATTTT. Amino acid sequence: CASSRGFDRSNQPQHF.

The DNA for the CDR3 is TGTGCCTGGAGTATTGATACCTATGGCTACACCTTC. Translating it yields CAWSIDTYGYTF. The V call is TRBV30, the J call TRBJ1-2; no clear D. The CDR3 runs 12 residues. Germline V gene sequence: CDR1 GTSNPN, CDR2 SVGIG (reference sequence). Trimming removed 2 bases from V and 4 bases from J, with 8 bases in between.

The chain has TRBV9 and TRBJ2-1; 7 bases align to TRBD1. Germline values: CDR1 SGDLS, CDR2 YYNGEE. J gave up 7 bases and V 0 bases, and 16 bases lay outside the gene matches. The CDR3 contains 18 residues. CDR3 amino acids: CASSVVAGGRAVANEQFF. The CDR3 DNA reads as TGTGCCAGCAGCGTAGTGGCAGGGGGTAGGGCGGTGGCGAATGAGCAGTTCTTC.

The rearrangement links TRBV7-9 to TRBJ1-4; 9 bases agree with TRBD1. With V trimmed by 5 bases and J by 8 bases, 6 bases remained unmatched. CDR1 and CDR2 from the germline V gene are SEHNR and FQNEAQ (reference sequence). The CDR3 consists of 14 residues. CDR3: CASSLQGAWEKLFF. In DNA, the CDR3 is TGTGCCAGCAGCCTACAGGGGGCATGGGAAAAACTGTTTTTT.

J is TRBJ2-7 and V is TRBV15, with TRBD2 as a possible D gene (6 bases). V was shortened by 0 bases and J by 3 bases, with 15 bases between the two germline ends. CDR1 is LNHNV, CDR2 YYDKDF, per germline (reference sequence). The CDR3 is made up of 16 amino acids. The CDR3 DNA follows: TGTGCCACCAGCAGAGATCTTGGGCAGGGAGGCTACGAGCAGTACGTC. This gives the protein CATSRDLGQGGYEQYV.

The rearrangement joins TRBV6-1 to TRBJ1-2, with unresolved D. This CDR3 has 12 amino acids. The V end was cut by 4 bases, the J end by 4 bases, with 7 bases between. CDR1 and CDR2 from the germline V gene are MNHNS and SASEGT. CDR3 DNA: TGTGCCAGCAGTGCGGGATCCTATGGCTACACCTTC. Translating it yields CASSAGSYGYTF.

V and J are TRBV10-3 and TRBJ2-1; no reliable D call. The CDR3 consists of 14 residues. V was pared by 6 bases and J by 6 bases, with 15 bases between. Germline CDR1 reads ENHRY; CDR2 reads SYGVKD. CDR3 protein: CAISLFEAFNEQFF. The CDR3 coding sequence is TGTGCCATCAGCCTATTCGAGGCTTTCAATGAGCAGTTCTTC.

In this sample, this clonotype turned up once. The chain uses TRBV12-3 or TRBV12-4 and TRBJ2-1; 7 bases match TRBD2. This CDR3 is 12 amino acids long. V gave up 2 bases and J gave up 15 bases; unmatched junction bases: 7. The CDR3 here is CASSLLGGPLFF. The CDR3 nucleotides read TGTGCCAGCAGTTTATTGGGAGGGCCTCTGTTCTTC.

This clonotype was seen only once. The rearrangement uses TRBV11-2 and TRBJ1-2; D may be TRBD1 (6 bases). Germline lookup yields CDR1 SGHAT and CDR2 FQNNGV. The CDR3 has 13 amino acids. Between the trimmed V and J ends, which lost 5 bases and 3 bases, there was a span of 10 bases. The CDR3, as DNA: TGTGCCAGCAGCCCTCACAGGGACTATGGCTACACCTTC. Protein: CASSPHRDYGYTF.

The CDR3 loop reads CASSEDRVEQYF. Written as DNA, the CDR3 is TGTGCCAGCAGTGAGGACAGGGTCGAGCAGTACTTC. V usage is TRBV6-1 and J usage is TRBJ2-7; 8 positions agree with TRBD1. V lost 3 bases, J lost 6 bases, and 1 base stayed unmatched. The length of the CDR3 is 12 residues. Germline V gene sequence: CDR1 MNHNS, CDR2 SASEGT.

The chain recombines TRBV12-3 or TRBV12-4 with TRBJ2-3; TRBD1 or TRBD2 may be the D gene (5 bases each). The CDR3 is 14 amino acids. Trimming pared 4 bases from V and 2 bases from J, leaving 10 bases between. CDR3 loop: CASSSGPDTDTQYF. The CDR3, as DNA: TGTGCCAGCAGTTCGGGACCGGACACAGATACGCAGTATTTT.